This T cell receptor (beta chain) was recovered during a study of blood T cell repertoires in COVID-19. In the study overall: The United States, Italy and Spain supplied acute and convalescent COVID-19 samples. The analysed material was cDNA or gDNA that came from T cells, B-cell-depleted T cells, or PBMCs.

TCRdb keeps only in-frame clones here, not all; method: immunoSEQ multiplex PCR. The table lists over 250,000 clones, roughly four fifths of them singletons. Trimming shortened V by 4 bases and J by 0 bases, and 16 bases separated the two germline ends. Germline CDR1 and CDR2: SNHLY and FYNNEI. The CDR3 has 17 residues. J is TRBJ1-5 and V is TRBV2; no clear D gene. The receptor comes from a man under 40 with acute COVID-19. Sequenced sample: PBMCs or T cells enriched from blood (not recorded which). The CDR3 nucleotides are TGTGCCAGCAGTGCCCTAGCTACAGTATATAGCAATCAGCCCCAGCATTTT. Encoded protein: CASSALATVYSNQPQHF.